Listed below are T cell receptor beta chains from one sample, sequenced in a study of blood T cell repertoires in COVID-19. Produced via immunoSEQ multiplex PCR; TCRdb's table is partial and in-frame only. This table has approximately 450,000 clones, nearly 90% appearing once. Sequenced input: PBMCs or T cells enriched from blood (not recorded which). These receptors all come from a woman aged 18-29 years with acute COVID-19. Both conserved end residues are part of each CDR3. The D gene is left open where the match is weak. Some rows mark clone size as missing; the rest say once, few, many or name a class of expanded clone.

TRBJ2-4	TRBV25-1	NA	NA	TGTGCCAGCAGTTTGGGGGGGGCGAACATTCAGTACTTC	CASSLGGANIQYF
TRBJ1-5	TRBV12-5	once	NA	TGTGCTAGTCGGTCGGGGAACCAGCCCCAGCATTTT	CASRSGNQPQHF
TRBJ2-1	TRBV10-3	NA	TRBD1	TGTGCCATCAGGGGACAGGGGGTATACAATGAGCAGTTCTTC	CAIRGQGVYNEQFF
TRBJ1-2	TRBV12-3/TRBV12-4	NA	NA	TGTGCCAGCAGTTTAACCGGGGGGAATGACTACACCTTC	CASSLTGGNDYTF
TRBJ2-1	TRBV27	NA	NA	TGTGCCAGCAGTTTAACACCCAGGGGTTCCAGCGCTGAGCAGTTCTTC	CASSLTPRGSSAEQFF
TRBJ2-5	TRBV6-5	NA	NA	TGTGCCAGCAGTTCTCCGGGATCAGAGACCCAGTACTTC	CASSSPGSETQYF
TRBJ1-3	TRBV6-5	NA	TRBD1	TGTGCCAGCAGTAAACCTGGGACAGGGGGAAACACCATATATTTT	CASSKPGTGGNTIYF
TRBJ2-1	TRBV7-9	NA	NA	TGTGCCAGCAGCTTCCTAGCGTCCAATGAGCAGTTCTTC	CASSFLASNEQFF
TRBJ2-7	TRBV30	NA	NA	TGTGCCTGGAGTCCTGGACTAAACTACGAGCAGTACTTC	CAWSPGLNYEQYF
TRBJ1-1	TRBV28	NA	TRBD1	TGTGCCAGCAGTTTACCGGGACAGGGAATGGGCACTGAAGCTTTCTTT	CASSLPGQGMGTEAFF
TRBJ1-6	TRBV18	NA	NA	TGTGCCAGCTCCGGAGGAGCCGGGGATTCACCCCTCCACTTT	CASSGGAGDSPLHF
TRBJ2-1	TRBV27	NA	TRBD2	TGTGCCAGCAGTTCACTAGCGGGGGGTCGTAATGAGCAGTTCTTC	CASSSLAGGRNEQFF
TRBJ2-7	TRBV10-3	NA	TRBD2	TGTGCCATCAGCTCGGGACGGGAGGGCTCCTACGAGCAGTACTTC	CAISSGREGSYEQYF
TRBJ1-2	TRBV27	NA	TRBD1	TGTGCCAGCAAAGACAGGGGGTCGGAGGGCTACACCTTC	CASKDRGSEGYTF
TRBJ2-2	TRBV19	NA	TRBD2	TGTGCCAGTAGTTTAATAGCGGGAGGGCCCACCGGGGAGCTGTTTTTT	CASSLIAGGPTGELFF
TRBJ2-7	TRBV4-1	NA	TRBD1	TGCGCCAGCAGCCAGGTCCTGGGACAGTCCTACGAGCAGTACTTC	CASSQVLGQSYEQYF
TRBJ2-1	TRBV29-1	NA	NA	TGCAGCGTTGACCGGACGGGAAGCTACAATGAGCAGTTCTTC	CSVDRTGSYNEQFF
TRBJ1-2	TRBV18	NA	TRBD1	TGTGCCAGCTCACTAGCCAAGGGGGACAGGGACGGCTACACCTTC	CASSLAKGDRDGYTF
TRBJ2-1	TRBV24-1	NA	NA	TGTGCCACCAGTGCCGGGACACCTAACAATGAGCAGTTCTTC	CATSAGTPNNEQFF
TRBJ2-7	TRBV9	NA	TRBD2	TGTGCCAGCAGCGGTAGCGGGGGGACCGCCTACGAGCAGTACTTC	CASSGSGGTAYEQYF
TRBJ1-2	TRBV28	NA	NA	TGTGCCAGCAGTTTAAGTGGGAGCTCCATAGGTGGGCTCACCTTC	CASSLSGSSIGGLTF
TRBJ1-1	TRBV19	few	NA	TGTGCCAGTAAGGAGGGGCGGGGTTTGAACACTGAAGCTTTCTTT	CASKEGRGLNTEAFF
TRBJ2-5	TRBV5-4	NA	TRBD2	TGTGCCAGCAGCTCGGGACTAGCGCCCCAAGAGACCCAGTACTTC	CASSSGLAPQETQYF
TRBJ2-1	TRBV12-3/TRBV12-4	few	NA	TGTGCCAGCAGTTTAACAGGTCAAGGTCAGTTCTTC	CASSLTGQGQFF
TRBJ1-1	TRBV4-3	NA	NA	TGCGCCAGCAGCCAAGATTGGCAGGCCCGTGGCACTGAAGCTTTCTTT	CASSQDWQARGTEAFF
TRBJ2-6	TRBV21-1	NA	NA	TGTGCCAGCCCCATGAGACAGGGGGATCGTGGGGCCAACGTCCTGACTTTC	CASPMRQGDRGANVLTF
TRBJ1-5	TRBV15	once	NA	TGTGCCACCAGCAGAGATTTGGGGCAGGGCAATCAGCCCCAGCATTTT	CATSRDLGQGNQPQHF
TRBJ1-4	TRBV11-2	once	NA	TGTGCCAGCAGCTTAAGCGTCGTTGAAAAACTGTTTTTT	CASSLSVVEKLFF
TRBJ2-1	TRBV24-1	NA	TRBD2	TGTGCCACCAGTGATTATGGGACTAGCGTTCAAAGCTCCTACAATGAGCAGTTCTTC	CATSDYGTSVQSSYNEQFF
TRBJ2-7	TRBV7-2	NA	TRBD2	TGTGCCAGCAGCTTCGGACTAGTGGGCGAGCAGTACTTC	CASSFGLVGEQYF
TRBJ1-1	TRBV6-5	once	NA	TGTGCCAGCGAAGGAGGCGGGAACACTGAAGCTTTCTTT	CASEGGGNTEAFF
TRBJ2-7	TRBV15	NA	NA	TGTGCCACCAGCCTAACCGATTTAGCGGTCTCCTACGAGCAGTACTTC	CATSLTDLAVSYEQYF
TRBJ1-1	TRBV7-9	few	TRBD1	TGTGCCAGCAACTCCCTACCGACAGGGGATGAAGCTTTCTTT	CASNSLPTGDEAFF
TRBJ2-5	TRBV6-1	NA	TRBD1	TGTGCCAGCAGTGATAAAAGGGGGCTCCAAGAGACCCAGTACTTC	CASSDKRGLQETQYF
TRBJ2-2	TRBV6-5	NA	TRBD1	TGTGCCAGCAGTTACAGGGGGCCCACCGGGGAGCTGTTTTTT	CASSYRGPTGELFF
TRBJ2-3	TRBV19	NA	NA	TGTGCCAGTAGTATCTCCCGCACAGATACGCAGTATTTT	CASSISRTDTQYF
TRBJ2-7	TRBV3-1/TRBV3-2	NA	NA	TGTGCCAGCAGCCCCGACAGGAGTTACGAGCAGTACTTC	CASSPDRSYEQYF
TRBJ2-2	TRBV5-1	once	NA	TGCGCCAGCAGCCCGGGGGCGAACACCGGGGAGCTGTTTTTT	CASSPGANTGELFF
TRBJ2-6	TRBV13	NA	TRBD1	TGTGCCAGCAGCTTAGGCCTGGGGACAGGGATTCTATCTGGGGCCAACGTCCTGACTTTC	CASSLGLGTGILSGANVLTF
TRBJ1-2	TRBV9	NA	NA	TGTGCCAGCGGGGCCGGGACAAGTGGCTACACCTTC	CASGAGTSGYTF
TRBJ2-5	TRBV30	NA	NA	TGTGCCTGGAGATTTGGTCCAGGGAAGAGGGAGACCCAGTACTTC	CAWRFGPGKRETQYF
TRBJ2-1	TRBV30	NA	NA	TGTGCCTGGAGTGGTGTGGGCGGGAATCAGTTCTTC	CAWSGVGGNQFF
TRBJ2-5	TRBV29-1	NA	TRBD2	TGCAGCGTCCTCGACCTAGCGGGAGTAGAGACCCAGTACTTC	CSVLDLAGVETQYF
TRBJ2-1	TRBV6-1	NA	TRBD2	TGTGCCAGCAGTGAATACGGGGGGGCGCAGGCCCACCAGTTCTTC	CASSEYGGAQAHQFF
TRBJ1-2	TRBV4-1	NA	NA	TGCGCCAGCAGCCAAGCTCTGGGGGGAACCTATGGCTACACCTTC	CASSQALGGTYGYTF
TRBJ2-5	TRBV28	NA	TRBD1	TGTGCCAGCAGTTCCGACAGGGTCTGGGAGACCCAGTACTTC	CASSSDRVWETQYF
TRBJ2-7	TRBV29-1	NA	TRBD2	TGCAGCGTTGGGGGCGGGAGCTCCTACGAGCAGTACTTC	CSVGGGSSYEQYF
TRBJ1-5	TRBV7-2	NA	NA	TGTGCCAGCAGCTGGAACAGTGTTAGCAATCAGCCCCAGCATTTT	CASSWNSVSNQPQHF
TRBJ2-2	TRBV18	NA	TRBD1	TGTGCCAGCTCACTTTCCCAGGGGGTCTCGGACACCGGGGAGCTGTTTTTT	CASSLSQGVSDTGELFF
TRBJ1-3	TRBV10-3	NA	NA	TGTGCCATCAGACAGTCCGGGGGGGGCGACTCTGGAAACACCATATATTTT	CAIRQSGGGDSGNTIYF
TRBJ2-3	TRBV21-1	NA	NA	TGTGCCAGCAGCTTGGGCCTCCCAAGCACAGATACGCAGTATTTT	CASSLGLPSTDTQYF
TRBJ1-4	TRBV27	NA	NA	TGTGCCAGCAGTTTACAACCATTCCGGGGAAAACTGTTTTTT	CASSLQPFRGKLFF
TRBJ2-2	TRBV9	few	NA	TGTGCCAGCAACACAGGCACCGGGGAGCTGTTTTTT	CASNTGTGELFF
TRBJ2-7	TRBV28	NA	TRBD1	TGTGCCAGCAGTTTACAGGGGGCTGGGGAGCAGTACTTC	CASSLQGAGEQYF
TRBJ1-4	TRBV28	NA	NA	TGTGCCAGCAGTTTTGTCTCCAGGGGAGGGGAAAAACTGTTTTTT	CASSFVSRGGEKLFF